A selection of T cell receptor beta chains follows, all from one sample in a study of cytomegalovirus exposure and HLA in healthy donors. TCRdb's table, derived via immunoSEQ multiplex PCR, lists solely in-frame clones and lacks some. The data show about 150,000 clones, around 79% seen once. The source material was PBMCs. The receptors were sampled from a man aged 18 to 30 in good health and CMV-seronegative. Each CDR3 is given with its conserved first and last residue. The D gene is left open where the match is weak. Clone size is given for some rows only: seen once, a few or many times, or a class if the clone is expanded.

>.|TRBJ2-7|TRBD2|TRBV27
CASSFSGSSYEQYF
TGTGCCAGCAGTTTTAGCGGGAGCTCCTACGAGCAGTACTTC
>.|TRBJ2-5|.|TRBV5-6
CASSLGGVGETQYF
TGTGCCAGCAGCTTGGGGGGGGTCGGGGAGACCCAGTACTTC
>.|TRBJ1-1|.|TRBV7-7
CASSLFPGGNTEAFF
TGTGCTAGCAGCTTATTTCCGGGGGGGAACACTGAAGCTTTCTTT
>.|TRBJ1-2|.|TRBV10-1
CASSEDRYGYTF
TGCGCCAGCAGTGAGGACAGATATGGCTACACCTTC
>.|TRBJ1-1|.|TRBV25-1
CASSGRELQNTEAFF
TGTGCCAGCAGTGGACGGGAACTGCAGAACACTGAAGCTTTCTTT
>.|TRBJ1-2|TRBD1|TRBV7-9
CATTGQSPPNYGYTF
TGTGCCACCACGGGACAGTCCCCACCTAACTATGGCTACACCTTC
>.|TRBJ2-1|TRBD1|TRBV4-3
CACRGRGFF
TGCGCTTGCAGGGGGCGGGGGTTCTTC
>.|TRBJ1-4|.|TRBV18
CASSPGVMGQEKLFF
TGTGCCAGCTCACCCGGAGTCATGGGACAAGAAAAACTGTTTTTT
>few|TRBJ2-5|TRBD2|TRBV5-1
CASSLGTSRGTQYF
TGCGCCAGCAGCTTGGGGACTAGCAGAGGGACCCAGTACTTC
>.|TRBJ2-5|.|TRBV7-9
CSSSLSGLSGTQYF
TGTTCCAGCAGCTTATCAGGGTTGTCGGGGACCCAGTACTTC
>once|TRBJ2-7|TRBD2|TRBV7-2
CASSLAQGLAGSF
TGTGCCAGCAGCTTAGCGCAGGGACTAGCGGGATCCTTC
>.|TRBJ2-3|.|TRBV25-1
CASSEYNQDYPTF
TGTGCCAGCAGTGAATATAACCAGGACTACCCCACTTTT
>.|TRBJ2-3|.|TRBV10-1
CASSVGGVPDTQYF
TGCGCCAGCAGTGTTGGTGGAGTCCCCGATACGCAGTATTTT
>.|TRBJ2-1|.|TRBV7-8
CASSLENLGRDEQFF
TGTGCCAGCAGCTTAGAAAACCTAGGCAGAGATGAGCAGTTCTTC
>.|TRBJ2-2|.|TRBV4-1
CASSPQGTAGELFF
TGCGCCAGCAGCCCTCAGGGGACGGCCGGGGAGCTGTTTTTT
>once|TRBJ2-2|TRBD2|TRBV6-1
CATGGLAETGELFF
TGTGCCACGGGGGGGCTAGCGGAGACCGGGGAGCTGTTTTTT
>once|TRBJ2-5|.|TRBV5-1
CASSPQGSGTQYF
TGCGCCAGCAGCCCACAGGGATCCGGGACCCAGTACTTC
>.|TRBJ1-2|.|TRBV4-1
CASSQDWQNYGYTF
TGCGCCAGCAGCCAAGACTGGCAGAACTATGGCTACACCTTC
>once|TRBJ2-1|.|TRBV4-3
CASSRESEQFF
TGCGCCAGCAGCCGAGAGAGTGAGCAGTTCTTC
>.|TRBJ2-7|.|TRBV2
CASKAEQGSYEQYF
TGTGCCAGCAAAGCAGAACAGGGCTCCTACGAGCAGTACTTC
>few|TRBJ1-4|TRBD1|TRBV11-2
CASSLVEGQGEEKLFF
TGTGCCAGCAGCTTAGTAGAGGGTCAGGGGGAAGAAAAACTGTTTTTT
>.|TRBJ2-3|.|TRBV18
CASCRDSQYTDTQYF
TGTGCCAGCTGCCGGGACTCTCAATACACAGATACGCAGTATTTT
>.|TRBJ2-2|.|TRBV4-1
CASRDGSPLTGELFF
TGCGCCAGCAGGGACGGGAGCCCTTTAACCGGGGAGCTGTTTTTT
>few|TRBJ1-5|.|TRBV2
CASSDPRHNQPQHF
TGTGCCAGCAGTGATCCCAGGCACAATCAGCCCCAGCATTTT
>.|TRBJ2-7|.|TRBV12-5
CASGLRSGAFHYEQYF
TGTGCTAGTGGTTTAAGGTCAGGGGCCTTCCACTACGAGCAGTACTTC
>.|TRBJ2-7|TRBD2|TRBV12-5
CASGKLAGGSYEQYF
TGTGCTAGTGGCAAGCTAGCGGGAGGCTCCTACGAGCAGTACTTC
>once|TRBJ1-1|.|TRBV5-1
CASSLGIQGSEAFF
TGCGCCAGCAGCTTGGGAATACAGGGTTCTGAAGCTTTCTTT
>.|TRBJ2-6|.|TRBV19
CASSIEGGSGANVLTF
TGTGCCAGTAGTATTGAAGGGGGCTCTGGGGCCAACGTCCTGACTTTC
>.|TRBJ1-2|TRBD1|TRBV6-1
CASSEGGQVYGYTF
TGTGCCAGCAGTGAAGGCGGACAGGTATATGGCTACACCTTC
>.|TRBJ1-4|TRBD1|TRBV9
CASSGTGGPTNEKLFF
TGTGCCAGCAGCGGGACAGGGGGGCCAACTAATGAAAAACTGTTTTTT
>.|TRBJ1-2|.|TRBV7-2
CASGTGSAYGYTF
TGTGCCAGCGGCACAGGGTCGGCCTATGGCTACACCTTC
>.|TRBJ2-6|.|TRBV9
CASSVGTGLAGANVLTF
TGTGCCAGCAGCGTAGGGACGGGACTGGCTGGGGCCAACGTCCTGACTTTC
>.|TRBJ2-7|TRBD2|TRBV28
CASRFSGSYEQYF
TGTGCCAGCAGATTCAGCGGGAGCTACGAGCAGTACTTC
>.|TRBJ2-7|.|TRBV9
CASSVGEGLAGTYEQYF
TGTGCCAGCAGCGTAGGGGAAGGGCTAGCCGGAACCTACGAGCAGTACTTC
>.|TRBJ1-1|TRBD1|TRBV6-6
CASSSPGQVNTEAFF
TGTGCCAGCAGCTCTCCGGGACAGGTCAACACTGAAGCTTTCTTT
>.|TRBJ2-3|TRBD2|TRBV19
CASSSGGGEDTQYF
TGTGCCAGTTCCAGCGGGGGCGGGGAAGATACGCAGTATTTT
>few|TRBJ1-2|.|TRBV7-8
CASSIEGGGGGYGYTF
TGTGCCAGCAGCATAGAGGGGGGGGGCGGGGGCTATGGCTACACCTTC
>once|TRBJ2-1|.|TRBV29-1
CSVPIPEQFF
TGCAGCGTTCCCATCCCTGAGCAGTTCTTC
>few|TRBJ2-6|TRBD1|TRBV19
CASSRTGGANVLTF
TGTGCCAGTAGTAGGACAGGCGGGGCCAACGTCCTGACTTTC
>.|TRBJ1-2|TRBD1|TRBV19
CASSRGQGTVSNYGYTF
TGTGCCAGTAGTAGGGGACAGGGCACAGTTTCTAACTATGGCTACACCTTC
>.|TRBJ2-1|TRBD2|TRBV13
CASRRGLNSYNEQFF
TGTGCCAGCAGGAGGGGACTAAACTCCTACAATGAGCAGTTCTTC
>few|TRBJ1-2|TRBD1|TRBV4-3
CASSQLSPGTAYGYTF
TGCGCCAGCAGCCAACTGAGTCCCGGGACAGCTTATGGCTACACCTTC
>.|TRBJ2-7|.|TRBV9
CASSRGTGLSYEQYF
TGTGCCAGCAGTAGAGGAACGGGACTCTCCTACGAGCAGTACTTC
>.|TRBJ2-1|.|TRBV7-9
CASSLRQAQFF
TGTGCCAGCAGTTTAAGACAGGCACAGTTCTTC
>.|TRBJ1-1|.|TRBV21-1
CATLRGQENTEAFF
TGTGCCACCCTCCGAGGGCAGGAGAACACTGAAGCTTTCTTT
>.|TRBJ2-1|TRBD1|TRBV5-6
CASSTGAPEQFF
TGTGCCAGCAGCACAGGGGCCCCTGAGCAGTTCTTC
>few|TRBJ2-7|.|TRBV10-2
CASQLGWGDEQYF
TGCGCCAGCCAACTGGGGTGGGGGGACGAGCAGTACTTC
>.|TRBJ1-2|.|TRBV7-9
CSSSLGPRGYTF
TGTTCCAGCAGCTTGGGGCCTCGGGGCTACACCTTC